This passage covers 7 T cell receptor beta chains from one sample sequenced in a study of cytomegalovirus exposure and HLA in healthy donors. PCR employed 60 Vbeta and 13 Jbeta primers. Profiled with immunoSEQ multiplex PCR; TCRdb holds only in-frame clones, not every one. The repertoire holds some 160,000 clones, 75% to 85% seen once, with about 6.8% in the top ten. Input material: PBMCs. These receptors came from a man aged 45-65 years in good health and CMV-seropositive.

This clone was seen once. The CDR3: CASSYSTGPGELFF. CDR3 bases: TGTGCCAGCAGTTACTCGACAGGGCCCGGGGAGCTGTTTTTT. The chain combines TRBV6-5 with TRBJ2-2; 7 nucleotides match TRBD1. V was pared by 0 bases and J by 6 bases, with 1 base of the junction left unmatched. The CDR3 spans 14 residues. The germline V gene encodes CDR1 MNHEY and CDR2 SVGAGI.

The chain is built from TRBV29-1 and TRBJ1-1; 7 bases agree with TRBD1. The CDR3 is 12 amino acids. CDR1 and CDR2 from the germline V gene are SQVTM and ANQGSEA. Trimming took 7 bases from V and 0 from J; bases not matched to a gene: 2. CDR3 sequence: CSGQGMNTEAFF. CDR3 nucleotide sequence: TGCAGCGGACAGGGCATGAACACTGAAGCTTTCTTT. The entire variable domain, with the rest obtained from reference TRBV29-1 and TRBJ1-1, is as follows: SAVISQKPSRDICQRGTSLTIQCQVDSQVTMMFWYRQQPGQSLTLIATANQGSEATYESGFVIDKFPISRPNLTFSTLTVSNMSPEDSSIYLCSGQGMNTEAFFGQGTRLTVV.

This chain uses TRBV18 with TRBJ1-1, with a possible D match to TRBD1 (5 bases). Germline values: CDR1 KGHSH, CDR2 LQKENI. Deletions cut 3 bases from V and 4 bases from J, with 12 bases between. The CDR3 length is 14 residues. CDR3 nucleotides: TGTGCCAGCTCACCGTTGGAGGGGTCCACTGAAGCTTTCTTT. Its translation: CASSPLEGSTEAFF.

The rearrangement uses TRBV27 and TRBJ2-7; 13 bases agree with TRBD2. J was trimmed by 0 bases and V by 5 bases; bases with no gene match: 4. The CDR3 covers 16 residues. Germline V lookup: CDR1 MNHEY, CDR2 SMNVEV (reference sequence). CDR3: CASSPRTSGSSYEQYV. The CDR3 DNA sequence: TGTGCCAGCAGTCCGCGGACTAGCGGGAGCTCCTACGAGCAGTACGTC.

The rearrangement links TRBV29-1 to TRBJ2-5, with TRBD2 matching 9 bases. With 4 bases clipped from V and 7 bases from J, the junction kept 10 bases outside the gene matches. The length of the CDR3 is 14 residues. The V gene's germline CDR1 is SQVTM and CDR2 ANQGSEA. CDR3 nucleotides: TGCAGCGTTGCCTTGATAGCGGGGGTGGCGACCCAGTACTTC. Translated, it gives CSVALIAGVATQYF.

A few counts support this clone. V usage is TRBV6-5 and J usage is TRBJ1-5, with 7 bases aligning to TRBD1. Germline loops: CDR1 MNHEY, CDR2 SVGAGI. With 10 bases clipped from V and 1 base from J, the junction kept 7 bases outside the gene matches. The CDR3 sequence is 14 residues long. The CDR3: CATSPGGSNQPQHF. The CDR3 bases are TGTGCCACCTCCCCAGGGGGGAGCAATCAGCCCCAGCATTTT.

The gene calls are TRBV28 and TRBJ1-2; 7 bases match TRBD1. The germline gives CDR1 MDHEN, CDR2 SYDVKM. V shed 10 bases and J 5 bases; nucleotides not matched to a gene: 7. This CDR3 region has 12 residues. The CDR3 loop reads CAIQGLKYGYTF. CDR3 nucleotides: TGTGCCATACAGGGGCTGAAGTATGGCTACACCTTC.